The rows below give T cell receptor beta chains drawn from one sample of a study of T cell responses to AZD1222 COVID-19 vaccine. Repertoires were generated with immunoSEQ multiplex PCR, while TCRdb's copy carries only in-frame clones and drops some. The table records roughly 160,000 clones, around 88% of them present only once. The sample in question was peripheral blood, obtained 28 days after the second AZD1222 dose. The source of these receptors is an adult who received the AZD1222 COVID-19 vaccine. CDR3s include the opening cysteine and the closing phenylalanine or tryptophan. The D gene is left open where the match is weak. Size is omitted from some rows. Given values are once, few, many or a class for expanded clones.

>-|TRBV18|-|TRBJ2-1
TGTGCCAGCTCACCGAGACAAGTAGGGCAGTTCTTC
CASSPRQVGQFF
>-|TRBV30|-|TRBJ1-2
TGTGCCTTACAAAAATGGACGGCTGGGGACTATGGCTACACCTTC
CALQKWTAGDYGYTF
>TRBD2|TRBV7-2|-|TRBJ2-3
TGTGCCAGCAGCCGTCTGAGCGGGGGCACAGATACGCAGTATTTT
CASSRLSGGTDTQYF
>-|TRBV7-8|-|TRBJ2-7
TGTGCCAGCAGCTTAGCCAAGGTCCTTAACGAGCAGTACTTC
CASSLAKVLNEQYF
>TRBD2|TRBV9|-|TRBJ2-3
TGTGCCAGCAGCGTAGCCCCCGGGCGGGGGGCGAACACAGATACGCAGTATTTT
CASSVAPGRGANTDTQYF
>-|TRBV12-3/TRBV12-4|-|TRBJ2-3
TGTGCCAGCAGTTTAGTAGGAACAGATACGCAGTATTTT
CASSLVGTDTQYF
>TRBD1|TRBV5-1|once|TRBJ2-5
TGCGCCAGCAGCCCGGGACAGGGGTACCAAGAGACCCAGTACTTC
CASSPGQGYQETQYF
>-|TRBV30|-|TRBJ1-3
TGTGCCTGGAAAGGGCTTAACTCTGGAAACACCATATATTTT
CAWKGLNSGNTIYF
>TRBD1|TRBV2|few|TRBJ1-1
TGTGCCAGCAGTGAGAGGGACAGAATGAACACTGAAGCTTTCTTT
CASSERDRMNTEAFF
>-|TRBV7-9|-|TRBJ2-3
TGTGCCAGCAGCGGTGCGACCAGCACAGATACGCAGTATTTT
CASSGATSTDTQYF
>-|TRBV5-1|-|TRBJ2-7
TGCGCCAGCAGCTTGGAAGGCACAGCGTTCTACGAGCAGTACTTC
CASSLEGTAFYEQYF
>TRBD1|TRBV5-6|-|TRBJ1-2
TGTGCCAGCAGGTTAGGGACAGGGGGCGCGGGAAACTATGGCTACACCTTC
CASRLGTGGAGNYGYTF
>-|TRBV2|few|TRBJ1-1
TGTGCCAGCAGAAGACAACAGGCCAGAAACACTGAAGCTTTCTTT
CASRRQQARNTEAFF
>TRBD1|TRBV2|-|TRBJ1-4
TGTGCCAGCAGTGCCGGGACAGGGAATGAAAAACTGTTTTTT
CASSAGTGNEKLFF
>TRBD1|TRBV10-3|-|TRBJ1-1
TGTGCCATCAGTGGACCGGGACAGGGGAACACTGAAGCTTTCTTT
CAISGPGQGNTEAFF
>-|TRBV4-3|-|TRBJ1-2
TGCGCCAGCAGCCAAACGGGAGTAAGTGGCTACACCTTC
CASSQTGVSGYTF
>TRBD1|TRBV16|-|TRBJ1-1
TGTGCCAGCAGCCAAAGGATCGGACAGGCGAACACTGAAGCTTTCTTT
CASSQRIGQANTEAFF
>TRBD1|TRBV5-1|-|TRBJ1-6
TGCGCCAGCAGCCCGGGACAGGGGAATTCACCCCTCCACTTT
CASSPGQGNSPLHF
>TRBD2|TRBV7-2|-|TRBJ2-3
TGTGCCAGCAGCTCCCCAGCCCCCACTAGCGGATTCACAGATACGCAGTATTTT
CASSSPAPTSGFTDTQYF
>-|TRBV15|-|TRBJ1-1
TGTGCCACCAGCAGAGATTGGGCAGGGGAAGCTTTCTTT
CATSRDWAGEAFF
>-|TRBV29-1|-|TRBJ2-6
TGCAGCGTTGCCGGAACTGGGGCCAACGTCCTGACTTTC
CSVAGTGANVLTF
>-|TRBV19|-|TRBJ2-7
TGTGCCAGTAGGATTACGGCACGAGCAGTGCGAGAACCCTACGAGCAGTACTTC
CASRITARAVREPYEQYF
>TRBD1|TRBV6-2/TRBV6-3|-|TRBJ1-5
TGTGCCAGCAGTTACCTCTACAGGGGTGATCAGCCCCAGCATTTT
CASSYLYRGDQPQHF
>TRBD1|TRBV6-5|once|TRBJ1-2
TGTGCCAGCAGAAGGACAGGCCACTATGGCTACACCTTC
CASRRTGHYGYTF
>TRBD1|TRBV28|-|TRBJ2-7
TGTGCCAGCAGTATTCAGTCGGGACAGGGTTTATACGAGCAGTACTTC
CASSIQSGQGLYEQYF
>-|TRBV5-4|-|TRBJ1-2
TGTGCCAGCAGCTTGGCCGGAGTTGCCTATGGCTACACCTTC
CASSLAGVAYGYTF
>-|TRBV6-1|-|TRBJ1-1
TGTGCCAGCAGCGAAGGTACGAACACTGAAGCTTTCTTT
CASSEGTNTEAFF
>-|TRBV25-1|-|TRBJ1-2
TGTGCCAGCAAATTTGGGGGCAGCTATGGCTACACCTTC
CASKFGGSYGYTF
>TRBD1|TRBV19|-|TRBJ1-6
TGTGCCAGTAGCGCAGGGGGCGGGTCACCCCTCCACTTT
CASSAGGGSPLHF
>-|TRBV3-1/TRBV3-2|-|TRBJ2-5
TGTGCCAGCAGCCCCACGGCCGGGGTTCAAGAGACCCAGTACTTC
CASSPTAGVQETQYF
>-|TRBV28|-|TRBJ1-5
TGTGCCAGCAGTTTGAACCCCCAGCATTTT
CASSLNPQHF
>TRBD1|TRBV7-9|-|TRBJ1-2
TGTGCCAGCAGCTCGGGACAGGGGATTAACTATGGCTACACCTTC
CASSSGQGINYGYTF
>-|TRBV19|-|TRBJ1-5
TGTGCCAGTAGTATAGCTAGCAATCAGCCCCAGCATTTT
CASSIASNQPQHF
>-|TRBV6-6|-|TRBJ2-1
TGTGCCAGCGGGAGGAGCTCCTACAATGAGCAGTTCTTC
CASGRSSYNEQFF
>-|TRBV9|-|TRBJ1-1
TGTGCCAGCAGCGTGGGACCTAAGAACACTGAAGCTTTCTTT
CASSVGPKNTEAFF
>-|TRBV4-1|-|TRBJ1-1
TGCGCCAGCAGCCACTCCGAGGAGAGAGGGACTGAAGCTTTCTTT
CASSHSEERGTEAFF
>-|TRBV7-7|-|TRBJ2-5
TGTGCCAGCAGCTCCTCCGGGTCAGCGGAGACCCAGTACTTC
CASSSSGSAETQYF
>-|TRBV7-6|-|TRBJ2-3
TGTGCCAGCAGCTTAGGGCCAGATACGCAGTATTTT
CASSLGPDTQYF
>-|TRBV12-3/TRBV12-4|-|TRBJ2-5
TGTGCCAGCAGTTTAGGGACGGCGCGGACCCAGTACTTC
CASSLGTARTQYF
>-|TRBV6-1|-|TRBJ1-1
TGTGCCAGCAGTGACCGCCCGGGCACTGAAGCTTTCTTT
CASSDRPGTEAFF
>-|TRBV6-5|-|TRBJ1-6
TGTGCCAGCAGTTATGGGACCGTGGAGTTTAATTCACCCCTCCACTTT
CASSYGTVEFNSPLHF
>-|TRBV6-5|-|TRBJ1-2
TGTGCCAGCAGCCCCTCAGGGGATCGTGGCTACACCTTC
CASSPSGDRGYTF
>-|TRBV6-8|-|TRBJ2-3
TGTGCCAGCAGTTATTGGTCACAACTCACAGATACGCAGTATTTT
CASSYWSQLTDTQYF
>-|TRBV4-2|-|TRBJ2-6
TGTGCCAGCAGCCAAGTGGAAAGCTCTGGGGCCAACGTCCTGACTTTC
CASSQVESSGANVLTF
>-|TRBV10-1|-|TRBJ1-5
TGCGCCAGCAGTGAGACCCGTGGGGTAAATCAGCCCCAGCATTTT
CASSETRGVNQPQHF
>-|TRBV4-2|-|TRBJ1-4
TGTGCCAGCAGCCGCCCCGGAGGAGATGATGAAAAACTGTTTTTT
CASSRPGGDDEKLFF
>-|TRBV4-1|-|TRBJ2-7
TGCGCCAGCAGCCAAGATCAGGGGAAATTCTACGAGCAGTACTTC
CASSQDQGKFYEQYF
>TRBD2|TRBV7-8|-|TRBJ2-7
TGTGCCAGCAGCTCGGCGGGGGAAAGCTCCTACGAGCAGTACTTC
CASSSAGESSYEQYF
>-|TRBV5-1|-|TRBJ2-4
TGCGCCAGCAGCTCCGCCCCGGACAATTCCATTCAGTACTTC
CASSSAPDNSIQYF
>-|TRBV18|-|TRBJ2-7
TGTGCCAGCTCACCGGGAAGCGACGAGCAGTACTTC
CASSPGSDEQYF
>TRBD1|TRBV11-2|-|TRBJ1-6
TGTGCCAGCAGCTCGACAGGGACCAATTCACCCCTCCACTTT
CASSSTGTNSPLHF
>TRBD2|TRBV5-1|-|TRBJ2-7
TGCGCCAGCAGCTTAGGCGGGGGGGTCTACGAGCAGTACTTC
CASSLGGGVYEQYF
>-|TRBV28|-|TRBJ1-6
TGTGCCAGCAGTCCCATGGAGGGCAGAGACTATAATTCACCCCTCCACTTT
CASSPMEGRDYNSPLHF